The entry below describes one T cell receptor beta chain. Antigen specificity is unknown. This specimen comes from a study of regulatory and conventional T cells in RAG deficiency. General observations from the study: Shannon entropy fell and Simpson indices rose in RAG-deficient patients. Omenn patients showed >80% Treg-Tconv overlap and shorter CDR3 lengths. These Omenn syndrome Treg sorts may hold peripherally activated cells instead.

J was trimmed by 7 bases and V by 3 bases; bases with no gene match: 7. Germline assignment: CDR1 SEHNR and CDR2 FQNEAQ (reference sequence). This CDR3 region has 15 residues. Method: immunoSEQ multiplex PCR; TCRdb's copy keeps in-frame clones and lacks some. The sample has around 37,000 clones, about 91% seen once. These data were also filed under a second study, of regulatory T cells. That report adds: The primer mix had 52 TRBV and 13 TRBJ primers.

The rearrangement links TRBV7-9 to TRBJ2-1; 9 nucleotides match TRBD2. This TCR was sampled from a human donor in good health. Material for sequencing was CD8+ T cells sorted from blood. CDR3 loop: CASSFGGRARNEQFF. DNA of the CDR3: TGTGCCAGCAGCTTCGGCGGGAGGGCCCGAAATGAGCAGTTCTTC.